Detailed here is one T cell receptor (beta chain). Its matching antigen is unknown. The TCR beta profiling, which covered VDJ combination and CDR3 sequence, was carried out using genomic DNA as the template. TCRdb reprocessed the reads with MiXCR, giving one entry per CDR3 protein. The sample carries about 130,000 distinct CDR3 sequences, 35% to 50% recorded once. The sample comes from a study of CD8+CD57+ T cells in acquired aplastic anemia. Study at large: DNA recovered from sorted CD4+ and CD8+ cells had a mean of about 3 ug. CD4+ cell libraries from healthy donors averaged approximately 9.9 million reads.

Trimming left V 2 bases short and J 6 bases short, with 9 bases between. The CDR3 sequence is 13 residues long. Germline values: CDR1 SNHLY, CDR2 FYNNEI. Whole-study findings and limits: There were some 27 CD8+ CDR3 sequences that occurred in both patients and controls. Controls and patients did not differ significantly in CD8+ Simpson's diversity.

The sample comprised sorted CD4+, CD8+, or CD8+CD57+ T cells (not recorded which) from PBMCs. The sequence was obtained from a human donor in good health, serving as a control. V is TRBV2 and J is TRBJ2-3, with a tentative D call TRBD2 (6 bases). Here the CDR3 reads CASSEQRGDTQYF. CDR3 DNA: TGTGCCAGCAGTGAACAACGGGGGGATACGCAGTATTTT.